These 27 T cell receptor beta chains came from one sample sequenced in a study of cytomegalovirus exposure and HLA in healthy donors. This PCR relied on a set of 60 Vbeta primers and 13 Jbeta primers. Only in-frame clones appear in the TCRdb table, and some are missing; sequencing was by immunoSEQ multiplex PCR. This table holds about 180,000 clones, 70% to 90% found once. Sequencing was carried out using PBMCs. The receptor source for this set is a woman aged 25 to 45 in good health and CMV-seronegative.

The rearrangement links TRBV2 to TRBJ2-7; D is unclear. Germline V gene lookup returns CDR1 SNHLY and CDR2 FYNNEI. V was cut by 4 bases and J by 3 bases, with 4 bases left in between. This CDR3 is 11 amino acids long. The CDR3 loop is CASSAGYEQYF. The CDR3 DNA sequence: TGTGCCAGCAGTGCGGGCTACGAGCAGTACTTC.

This clone was counted between two and nine times. The chain has TRBV7-2 and TRBJ2-1; 9 nucleotides agree with TRBD2. Trimming took 4 bases from V and 4 from J; bases not matched to a gene: 14. This CDR3 is 18 amino acids long. CDR1 and CDR2 from the germline V gene are SGHTA and FQGNSA. The CDR3 sequence is CASSYTPRAGGLYNEQFF. The DNA of the CDR3 is TGTGCCAGCAGCTACACCCCACGGGCGGGAGGGCTTTACAATGAGCAGTTCTTC.

J is TRBJ2-5 and V is TRBV27, with 13 bases matching TRBD2. The germline V gene has CDR1 MNHEY and CDR2 SMNVEV (reference sequence). V gave up 10 bases and J gave up 5 bases; unmatched junction bases: 7. The CDR3 is made up of 14 amino acids. The CDR3 nucleotides read TGTGCCACCAAACTAGCGGGGGGGTGGGAGACCCAGTACTTC. As protein: CATKLAGGWETQYF.

The rearrangement joins TRBV21-1 to TRBJ2-1; the listed D gene, TRBD2, was not tested against the DNA. TRBV21-1 is flagged as a pseudogene. This CDR3 is built from 17 residues. The CDR3 here is CASSKAGLAGTYNEQFF. CDR3 bases: TGTGCCAGCAGCAAAGCGGGGCTAGCGGGAACCTACAATGAGCAGTTCTTC.

V is TRBV6-6 and J is TRBJ2-3, with 10 bases lining up with TRBD1. J lost 3 bases, V lost 2 bases, and 5 bases had no gene match. This CDR3 contains 16 residues. Germline V gene lookup returns CDR1 MNHNY and CDR2 SVGAGI (reference sequence). The CDR3 loop is CASSYRRTGGTDTQYF. CDR3 in DNA: TGTGCCAGCAGTTACCGACGGACAGGGGGGACAGATACGCAGTATTTT.

The chain is built from TRBV15 and TRBJ2-5; tentative D call: TRBD2 (6 bases). Trimming left V 3 bases short and J 0 bases short, with 11 bases between. This CDR3 spans 15 amino acids. Germline lookup yields CDR1 LNHNV and CDR2 YYDKDF (reference sequence). CDR3 sequence: CATSSDAGYQETQYF. The CDR3 DNA sequence: TGTGCCACCAGCAGCGACGCGGGGTACCAAGAGACCCAGTACTTC. Supplemented by reference TRBV15 and TRBJ2-5, the full variable domain reads DAMVIQNPRYQVTQFGKPVTLSCSQTLNHNVMYWYQQKSSQAPKLLFHYYDKDFNNEADTPDNFQSRRPNTSFCFLDIRSPGLGDTAMYLCATSSDAGYQETQYFGPGTRLLVL.

The J gene is TRBJ2-1, the V gene TRBV27, with D tentatively TRBD1 (6 bases). Germline V gene lookup returns CDR1 MNHEY and CDR2 SMNVEV (reference sequence). Trimming stripped 3 bases from V and 0 bases from J, with 15 bases between. The CDR3 consists of 17 residues. CDR3 in amino acids: CASSFKPGVSSYNEQFF. CDR3 nucleotide sequence: TGTGCCAGCAGTTTCAAACCAGGGGTGAGCTCCTACAATGAGCAGTTCTTC.

The chain carries TRBV29-1 and TRBJ2-3, with D perhaps matching TRBD2 (6 bases). Trimming removed 2 bases from V and 3 bases from J, with 21 bases in between. The CDR3 sequence is 17 residues long. Germline values: CDR1 SQVTM, CDR2 ANQGSEA. The CDR3 DNA reads as TGCAGCGTTGAATACGGGAGAAGTGTGATGGCAACAGATACGCAGTATTTT. Translated, it gives CSVEYGRSVMATDTQYF.

The J gene is TRBJ2-1, the V gene TRBV4-1, with D perhaps TRBD2 (6 bases). V was clipped by 3 bases and J by 0 bases, with 12 bases between them. Germline V gives CDR1 MGHRA, CDR2 YSYEKL. The CDR3 extends over 16 amino acids. CDR3 sequence: CASSQLDGSSYNEQFF. The CDR3 nucleotides are TGCGCCAGCAGCCAGCTGGACGGGAGCTCCTACAATGAGCAGTTCTTC.

This chain joins TRBV9 and TRBJ1-1; possible D gene TRBD1, 5 bases. Trimming left V 0 bases short and J 4 bases short, with 13 bases between. Germline V lookup: CDR1 SGDLS, CDR2 YYNGEE. The CDR3 loop spans 15 amino acids. The CDR3 sequence: CASSVGGTYGTEAFF. The CDR3 DNA sequence: TGTGCCAGCAGCGTAGGGGGCACGTACGGCACTGAAGCTTTCTTT.

The V and J genes are TRBV5-6 and TRBJ1-6; tentatively, D is TRBD1 (5 bases). Germline assignment: CDR1 SGHDT and CDR2 YYEEEE. The CDR3 has 13 amino acids. V dropped 6 bases and J dropped 4 bases, with 8 bases sitting between them. The CDR3, as DNA: TGTGCCAGCAACCCAGGGTATAATTCACCCCTCCACTTT. Amino acids: CASNPGYNSPLHF.

The chain is built from TRBV19 and TRBJ1-5; no clear D. Germline CDR1 reads LNHDA; CDR2 reads SQIVND (reference sequence). V lost 7 bases and J 2 bases, leaving 21 bases between the germline ends. This CDR3 is 17 amino acids long. The chain's CDR3 is CASTHPTASGGNQPQHF. CDR3 DNA sequence: TGTGCCAGTACCCATCCGACCGCCTCGGGTGGCAATCAGCCCCAGCATTTT. Using reference TRBV19 and TRBJ1-5 for the parts outside the CDR3, the full variable domain is DGGITQSPKYLFRKEGQNVTLSCEQNLNHDAMYWYRQDPGQGLRLIYYSQIVNDFQKGDIAEGYSVSREKKESFPLTVTSAQKNPTAFYLCASTHPTASGGNQPQHFGDGTRLSIL.

This clone occurred once. This sample also contains other DNA sequences that code for the same CDR3. This chain connects TRBV4-3 to TRBJ1-5; tentatively, D is TRBD1 (5 bases). The CDR3 consists of 14 residues. V lost 4 bases and J lost 7, with 14 bases in between. Germline V lookup: CDR1 LGHNA, CDR2 YSLEER. CDR3 amino acids: CASSLDRGNQPQHF. The CDR3 DNA reads as TGCGCCAGCAGCCTAGATAGGGGTAACCAGCCCCAGCATTTT.

V is TRBV9 and J is TRBJ1-2; 8 nucleotides align to TRBD1. The germline CDR1 and CDR2 sequences are SGDLS and YYNGEE. This CDR3 region has 16 residues. V was pared by 4 bases and J by 7 bases, with 15 bases of the junction left unmatched. The CDR3 DNA sequence: TGTGCCAGCAGCCCCGGACAGGGTTTCCTTTCTATTGGCTACACCTTC. It codes for CASSPGQGFLSIGYTF. The variable domain in full, with the rest retrieved from reference TRBV9 and TRBJ1-2, is DSGVTQTPKHLITATGQRVTLRCSPRSGDLSVYWYQQSLDQGLQFLIQYYNGEERAKGNILERFSAQQFPDLHSELNLSSLELGDSALYFCASSPGQGFLSIGYTFGSGTRLTVV.

The chain employs TRBV11-2 and TRBJ2-1; 9 bases agree with TRBD2. Germline loops: CDR1 SGHAT, CDR2 FQNNGV. The CDR3 contains 17 residues. V dropped 6 bases and J dropped 6; count of bases not matched to a gene: 15. CDR3 DNA: TGTGCCAGCAGTTCCGTCACCGGGACTAGCCCCTTCAATGAGCAGTTCTTC. Its protein product is CASSSVTGTSPFNEQFF.

The gene calls are TRBV28 and TRBJ1-5; 9 positions match TRBD1. After removal of 7 bases from V and 7 bases from J, the junction contained 11 bases not matched to a gene. CDR1 MDHEN and CDR2 SYDVKM come from the germline V gene. CDR3 size: 15 residues. The CDR3 DNA reads as TGTGCCAGCACTCCAGGGGGGACAGGGTACCAGCCCCAGCATTTT. This sequence encodes CASTPGGTGYQPQHF.

The chain combines TRBV5-1 with TRBJ2-3; D is perhaps TRBD2 (5 bases). The germline CDR1 and CDR2 sequences are SGHRS and YFSETQ. V shed 3 bases and J shed 4 bases, with 18 bases lying between them. The CDR3 length is 16 residues. CDR3 bases: TGCGCCAGCAGCTCCGCGAATCGGGATAGCCCAGATACGCAGTATTTT. The encoded protein is CASSSANRDSPDTQYF. Filled out from reference TRBV5-1 and TRBJ2-3, the complete variable domain reads KAGVTQTPRYLIKTRGQQVTLSCSPISGHRSVSWYQQTPGQGLQFLFEYFSETQRNKGNFPGRFSGRQFSNSRSEMNVSTLELGDSALYLCASSSANRDSPDTQYFGPGTRLTVL.

V is TRBV4-1 and J is TRBJ2-5; TRBD1 aligns across 8 bases. CDR1 MGHRA and CDR2 YSYEKL come from the germline V gene. With 4 bases clipped from V and 4 bases from J, the junction kept 11 bases outside the gene matches. The CDR3 has 16 amino acids. CDR3 protein: CASSPAPGGALETQYF. DNA for the CDR3: TGCGCCAGCAGCCCCGCGCCAGGGGGCGCCTTAGAGACCCAGTACTTC.

The chain has TRBV27 and TRBJ1-5; TRBD1 matches 7 bases. In germline, CDR1 is MNHEY, CDR2 SMNVEV (reference sequence). V trimming: 4 bases; J trimming: 4 bases; junction bases outside the gene matches: 7. The CDR3 extends over 15 amino acids. The CDR3, as DNA: TGTGCCAGCAGTTACTCCGGGACAGTTAATCAGCCCCAGCATTTT. Protein product: CASSYSGTVNQPQHF.

This chain connects TRBV2 to TRBJ2-1; D remains ambiguous. Trimming stripped 4 bases from V and 0 bases from J, with 7 bases between. CDR1 is SNHLY and CDR2 is FYNNEI in the germline V gene. The CDR3 is made up of 14 amino acids. CDR3 sequence reads: CASSGLISYNEQFF. CDR3 DNA: TGTGCCAGCAGTGGACTGATCTCCTACAATGAGCAGTTCTTC.

The rearrangement joins TRBV5-1 to TRBJ2-7; 9 positions match TRBD2. Germline V gives CDR1 SGHRS, CDR2 YFSETQ. The CDR3 is 15 residues long. With V trimmed by 4 bases and J by 6 bases, 11 bases remained unmatched. CDR3 loop: CASSGRTSVSGEQYF. For the CDR3, the DNA is TGCGCCAGCAGCGGGAGGACTAGCGTTTCGGGCGAGCAGTACTTC.

J is TRBJ1-2 and V is TRBV30; D perhaps matches TRBD1 (5 bases). With 5 bases removed from V and 8 bases from J, the gap between germline ends came to 21 bases. The CDR3 extends over 14 amino acids. The germline V gene has CDR1 GTSNPN and CDR2 SVGIG (reference sequence). The CDR3 DNA reads TGTGCCTGGTCTAACAACCGGGGGGGAGAAGGCTACACCTTC. Translating it yields CAWSNNRGGEGYTF.

This clone was picked up many times. This chain connects TRBV7-3 to TRBJ2-1, with TRBD1 identical over 10 bases. The CDR3 is made up of 14 amino acids. Germline V gives CDR1 SGHTA, CDR2 FQGTGA. Unmatched junction bases numbered 3, after V lost 5 bases and J lost 5 bases. The CDR3 loop is CASSEGQGHNEQFF. DNA for the CDR3: TGTGCCAGCAGCGAGGGACAGGGGCACAATGAGCAGTTCTTC. The full variable domain, completed using reference TRBV7-3 and TRBJ2-1, is GAGVSQTPSNKVTEKGKYVELRCDPISGHTALYWYRQSLGQGPEFLIYFQGTGAADDSGLPNDRFFAVRPEGSVSTLKIQRTERGDSAVYLCASSEGQGHNEQFFGPGTRLTVL.

The chain carries TRBV9 and TRBJ1-1; D remains ambiguous. This CDR3 is 13 amino acids long. Looked up from germline, CDR1 is SGDLS and CDR2 is YYNGEE. Trimming cost V 0 bases and J 1 base, with 4 bases left between them. This CDR3 is CASSVAGNTEAFF. The CDR3 region has the DNA TGTGCCAGCAGCGTAGCAGGGAACACTGAAGCTTTCTTT.

This clone came up once. The CDR3 protein is CASMQGYTDTQYF. CDR3 DNA sequence: TGTGCCAGCATGCAGGGGTACACAGATACGCAGTATTTT. V gene TRBV6-6 combines with J gene TRBJ2-3, with a tentative D call TRBD1 (6 bases). Germline CDR1 and CDR2: MNHNY and SVGAGI (reference sequence). The CDR3 has 13 amino acids. The V gene lost 7 bases and the J gene lost 2 bases, with 10 bases spanning the gap.

This clone occurred a few times. Other DNA sequences in this sample translate to the same CDR3. The chain employs TRBV6-1 and TRBJ1-4; D is possibly TRBD1 (5 bases). Trimming removed 2 bases at V and 1 base at J, with 23 bases between. In germline, CDR1 is MNHNS, CDR2 SASEGT. The CDR3 consists of 20 residues. CDR3: CASSEYPAGRRWKTNEKLFF. The CDR3 DNA follows: TGTGCCAGCAGTGAATATCCGGCAGGGAGGCGTTGGAAAACTAATGAAAAACTGTTTTTT.

The CDR3 here is CASSVGLAGTGELFF. As DNA, the CDR3 is TGTGCCAGCAGCGTTGGACTAGCGGGAACCGGGGAGCTGTTTTTT. This chain joins TRBV7-6 and TRBJ2-2, with 12 nucleotides matching TRBD2. This CDR3 comprises 15 residues. With 5 bases clipped from V and 5 bases from J, the junction kept 3 bases outside the gene matches. In germline, CDR1 is SGHVS, CDR2 FNYEAQ.